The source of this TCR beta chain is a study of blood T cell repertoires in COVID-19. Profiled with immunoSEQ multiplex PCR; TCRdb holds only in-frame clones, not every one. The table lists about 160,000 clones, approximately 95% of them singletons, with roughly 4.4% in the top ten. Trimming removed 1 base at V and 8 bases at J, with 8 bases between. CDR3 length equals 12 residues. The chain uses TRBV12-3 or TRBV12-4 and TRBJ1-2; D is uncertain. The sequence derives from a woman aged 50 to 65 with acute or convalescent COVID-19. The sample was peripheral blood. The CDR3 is CASSLVAYGYTF. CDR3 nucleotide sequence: TGTGCCAGCAGTTTAGTAGCTTACGGCTACACCTTC.